This T cell receptor beta chain was sequenced in a study of cytomegalovirus exposure and HLA in healthy donors. With 60 Vbeta and 13 Jbeta primers, the PCR was carried out. Assay: immunoSEQ multiplex PCR; the TCRdb copy retains only in-frame clones and omits some. Here the sample spans 75,000 to 100,000 clones, more than 65% being singletons. The receptor comes from a man aged 55-75 years in good health and CMV-seronegative. What was sequenced was PBMCs.

CDR3 region: CASTAGTQSEKLFF. CDR3 bases: TGTGCCAGTACCGCCGGGACACAGAGTGAAAAACTGTTTTTT. J is TRBJ1-4 and V is TRBV19; tentative D call: TRBD1 (6 bases). The CDR3 covers 14 residues. Trimming removed 7 bases from V and 7 bases from J, with 16 bases in between. CDR1 is LNHDA, CDR2 SQIVND, per germline (reference sequence). Drawing the rest from reference TRBV19 and TRBJ1-4, the complete variable domain is DGGITQSPKYLFRKEGQNVTLSCEQNLNHDAMYWYRQDPGQGLRLIYYSQIVNDFQKGDIAEGYSVSREKKESFPLTVTSAQKNPTAFYLCASTAGTQSEKLFFGSGTQLSVL.